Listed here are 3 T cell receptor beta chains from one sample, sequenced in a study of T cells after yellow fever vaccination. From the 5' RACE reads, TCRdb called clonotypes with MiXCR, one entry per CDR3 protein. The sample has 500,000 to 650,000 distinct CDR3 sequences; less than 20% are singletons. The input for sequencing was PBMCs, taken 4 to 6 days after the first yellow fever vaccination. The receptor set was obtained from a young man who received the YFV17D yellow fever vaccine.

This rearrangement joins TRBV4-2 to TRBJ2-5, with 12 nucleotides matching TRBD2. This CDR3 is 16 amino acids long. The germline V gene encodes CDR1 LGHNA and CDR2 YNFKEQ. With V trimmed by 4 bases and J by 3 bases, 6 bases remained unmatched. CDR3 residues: CASSLYGLAGKETQYF. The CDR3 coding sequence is TGTGCCAGCAGCCTTTACGGACTAGCGGGGAAAGAGACCCAGTACTTC.

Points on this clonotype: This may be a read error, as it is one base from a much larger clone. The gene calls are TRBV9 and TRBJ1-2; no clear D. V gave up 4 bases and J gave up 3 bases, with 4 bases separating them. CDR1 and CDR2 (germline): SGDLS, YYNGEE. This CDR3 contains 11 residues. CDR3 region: CASSSHYGYTF. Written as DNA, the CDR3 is TGTGCCAGCAGCTCCCACTATGGCTACACCTTC.

Written as DNA, the CDR3 is TGTGCCAGCAGACGTGGGACATGGCAGCCCCAGCATTTT. Translating it yields CASRRGTWQPQHF. V usage is TRBV28 and J usage is TRBJ1-5, with a tentative D call TRBD1 (6 bases). Germline V gene data show CDR1 as MDHEN and CDR2 as SYDVKM. V was cut by 6 bases and J by 7 bases, with 13 bases left in between. The CDR3 length is 13 residues.